This TCR beta chain is drawn from a study of blood T cell repertoires in COVID-19. As for the study in general: Some COVID-19 samples were acute and others convalescent; all came from the United States, Italy and Spain. T cells, B-cell-depleted T cells, or PBMCs supplied cDNA or gDNA.

In the source study's methods: Reference gene primer amplification in the assay estimated nucleated cell counts. Some clones are missing from TCRdb's copy, which holds only in-frame ones; the method was immunoSEQ multiplex PCR. The V and J calls and clone size come from that table; D and trimming were worked out from the DNA. The sample carries 15,000 to 20,000 clones, about 89% recorded once. This clone was observed a single time. The germline CDR1 and CDR2 sequences are SGHNT and YENEEA. Trimming took off 3 bases at V and 3 bases at J, with 9 bases between the two ends. There are 14 residues in the CDR3.

This TCR was sampled from a human donor in a cohort sampled during active COVID-19. The chain uses TRBV11-3 and TRBJ1-3; D gene unclear. The specimen was peripheral blood. The CDR3 nucleotides are TGTGCCAGCAGCTTGGTAGAAAGTGGAAACACCATATATTTT. Translation gives CASSLVESGNTIYF. Full variable domain (missing parts from reference TRBV11-3 and TRBJ1-3): EAGVVQSPRYKIIEKKQPVAFWCNPISGHNTLYWYLQNLGQGPELLIRYENEEAVDDSQLPKDRFSAERLKGVDSTLKIQPAELGDSAVYLCASSLVESGNTIYFGEGSWLTVV.